The TCR beta chain described here comes from a study of early T cells in non-severe SARS-CoV-2 infection. Findings and caveats of the study: Using VDJdb, the matching emphasized anti-spike CD8 responses while missing private and CD4 specificities.

Separate cDNA molecules each had unique molecular identifiers attached to them. TCRdb re-called the 5' RACE reads through MiXCR, storing one row per CDR3 protein. The table includes 30,000 to 40,000 distinct CDR3 sequences, around 5% detected once. This clonotype has at least ten counts. Its antigen is as yet unknown. J lost 4 bases, V lost 5 bases, and 7 bases had no gene match. The CDR3 totals 14 residues. The clonotype originates from an adult who was a healthcare worker with PCR-confirmed SARS-CoV-2 infection or an uninfected control (not recorded which). The specimen was whole blood. J is TRBJ1-2 and V is TRBV12-3 or TRBV12-4, with 7 bases that match TRBD1. The CDR3 region has the DNA TGTGCCAGCAGTATCGGGGCAGGGGGCTATGGCTACACCTTC. Amino acid sequence: CASSIGAGGYGYTF.